This is a list of T cell receptor beta chains from one sample in a study of technical replicates of blood from a handful of donors. Only in-frame clones appear in the TCRdb table, and some are missing; sequencing was by immunoSEQ multiplex PCR. The data contain about 81,000 clones, about 96% of them singletons. Sequencing was done on a sample of T cells isolated from PBMCs. These receptors all stem from a human donor in good health. CDR3s include the opening cysteine and the closing phenylalanine or tryptophan. The D gene is left open where the match is weak. Some rows have no size entry. The others give once, few or many, or a class for an expanded clone.

.,TRBJ2-1,TRBV10-2,.,CASSEPGQTVGSSYNEQFF,TGCGCCAGCAGTGAGCCAGGACAGACTGTTGGTAGCTCCTACAATGAGCAGTTCTTC
.,TRBJ2-2,TRBV15,.,CATSREPAAGELFF,TGTGCCACCAGCAGAGAACCAGCGGCCGGGGAGCTGTTTTTT
.,TRBJ2-5,TRBV5-1,.,CASSLAGQQETQYF,TGCGCCAGCAGCTTAGCGGGCCAGCAAGAGACCCAGTACTTC
.,TRBJ1-1,TRBV30,few,CAWRRKGGTEAFF,TGTGCCTGGAGGCGGAAGGGGGGGACTGAAGCTTTCTTT
.,TRBJ2-1,TRBV5-5,.,CASSLIARSYNEQFF,TGTGCCAGCAGCTTGATAGCAAGATCCTACAATGAGCAGTTCTTC
TRBD1,TRBJ2-2,TRBV5-6,.,CASSFLTGRTGELFF,TGTGCCAGCAGCTTCCTGACAGGGCGGACCGGGGAGCTGTTTTTT
TRBD1,TRBJ2-5,TRBV18,.,CASSRTGRQETQYF,TGTGCCAGCTCACGGACAGGGCGACAAGAGACCCAGTACTTC
.,TRBJ2-1,TRBV27,.,CASSPASTGNGFDEQFF,TGTGCCAGCAGCCCTGCCTCGACAGGCAACGGGTTCGATGAGCAGTTCTTC
TRBD1,TRBJ2-1,TRBV11-2,.,CASRSPRGHEQFF,TGTGCCAGCAGGTCTCCCAGGGGGCATGAGCAGTTCTTC
.,TRBJ1-1,TRBV5-4,.,CASSLSREGFEAFF,TGTGCCAGCAGCCTTAGCAGGGAGGGTTTTGAAGCTTTCTTT
TRBD2,TRBJ2-5,TRBV30,.,CAWSVLTSAETQYF,TGTGCCTGGAGTGTCCTAACTAGCGCAGAGACCCAGTACTTC
.,TRBJ1-2,TRBV6-5,.,CASTPGGKVVGYTF,TGTGCCAGCACCCCGGGTGGTAAGGTTGTAGGCTACACCTTC
TRBD1,TRBJ2-7,TRBV18,.,CASSPGQGKIHEQYF,TGTGCCAGCTCTCCCGGACAGGGAAAAATCCACGAGCAGTACTTC
.,TRBJ2-7,TRBV5-4,once,CASSLGGAGYEQYF,TGTGCCAGCAGCTTGGGGGGTGCGGGCTACGAGCAGTACTTC
.,TRBJ2-7,TRBV7-2,once,CASSPNGYSYEQYF,TGTGCCAGCAGCCCAAACGGTTACTCCTACGAGCAGTACTTC
.,TRBJ2-1,TRBV12-1,.,CASSYLGECPYNEQFF,TGTGCCAGCAGCTACCTAGGTGAGTGCCCCTACAATGAGCAGTTCTTC
.,TRBJ2-7,TRBV7-6,.,CASSRTPGQISEQYF,TGTGCCAGCAGCCGGACCCCCGGACAGATAAGCGAGCAGTACTTC
.,TRBJ2-7,TRBV18,.,CASSPPGTHGGFEQYF,TGTGCCAGCTCACCACCCGGGACTCACGGTGGGTTCGAGCAGTACTTC
.,TRBJ1-1,TRBV6-1,.,CASSSLAEAFF,TGTGCCAGCAGTTCCCTTGCGGAAGCTTTCTTT
TRBD1,TRBJ1-2,TRBV9,.,CASSAGTGANYGYTF,TGTGCCAGCAGCGCCGGGACAGGCGCTAACTATGGCTACACCTTC
.,TRBJ2-2,TRBV29-1,.,CSGTEGHLTGELFF,TGCAGCGGGACCGAGGGACATCTCACCGGGGAGCTGTTTTTT
.,TRBJ1-3,TRBV7-8,.,CASSLVDLHRAGNTIYF,TGTGCCAGCAGCTTAGTGGACCTTCACAGGGCTGGAAACACCATATATTTT
TRBD2,TRBJ2-5,TRBV5-1,.,CASSPTSLSETQYF,TGCGCCAGCAGCCCGACTAGCTTGAGCGAGACCCAGTACTTC
TRBD1,TRBJ1-2,TRBV6-5,.,CASSSGQGRDGYTF,TGTGCCAGCAGCTCCGGACAGGGGAGGGATGGCTACACCTTC
TRBD1,TRBJ1-2,TRBV5-6,.,CASSLEGDRDSGYTF,TGTGCCAGCAGCTTGGAGGGCGACAGGGATAGTGGCTACACCTTC
.,TRBJ1-1,TRBV11-3,.,CASSSGGIATEAFF,TGTGCCAGCAGCTCGGGGGGGATTGCCACTGAAGCTTTCTTT
.,TRBJ2-3,TRBV28,once,CASSFPGLLSDTQYF,TGTGCCAGCAGTTTTCCGGGACTTCTATCAGATACGCAGTATTTT
.,TRBJ2-1,TRBV6-1,once,CASTNPSSDYEQFF,TGTGCCAGCACCAACCCCAGTAGTGACTATGAGCAGTTCTTC
TRBD1,TRBJ2-7,TRBV5-6,.,CASSPQGVARPEQYF,TGTGCCAGCAGCCCGCAGGGGGTAGCTAGGCCCGAGCAGTACTTC
TRBD2,TRBJ2-1,TRBV29-1,.,CSVADLAGGNNEQFF,TGCAGCGTTGCCGACCTAGCGGGGGGTAACAATGAGCAGTTCTTC
.,TRBJ2-7,TRBV28,.,CASSLYRTEDYEQYF,TGTGCCAGCAGTTTATATCGGACAGAGGACTACGAGCAGTACTTC
TRBD1,TRBJ1-4,TRBV5-1,.,CASSRDRASEKLFF,TGCGCCAGCAGCCGGGACAGGGCGAGTGAAAAACTGTTTTTT
.,TRBJ1-2,TRBV4-2,.,CASRHLYGYTF,TGTGCCAGCAGACATCTCTATGGCTACACCTTC
.,TRBJ1-2,TRBV5-4,once,CAIDLERSLAGYTF,TGTGCCATCGACCTGGAGCGCAGCCTAGCTGGCTACACCTTC
TRBD2,TRBJ2-3,TRBV7-9,.,CASSSSPTSGGSADTQYF,TGTGCCAGCAGCTCTAGTCCGACTAGCGGGGGATCCGCAGATACGCAGTATTTT
.,TRBJ2-5,TRBV7-2,.,CASSPSPGTQYF,TGTGCCAGCAGCCCTTCGCCGGGGACCCAGTACTTC
TRBD1,TRBJ2-2,TRBV28,.,CASGTAGGRTGELFF,TGTGCCAGCGGGACTGCAGGGGGCCGGACCGGGGAGCTGTTTTTT